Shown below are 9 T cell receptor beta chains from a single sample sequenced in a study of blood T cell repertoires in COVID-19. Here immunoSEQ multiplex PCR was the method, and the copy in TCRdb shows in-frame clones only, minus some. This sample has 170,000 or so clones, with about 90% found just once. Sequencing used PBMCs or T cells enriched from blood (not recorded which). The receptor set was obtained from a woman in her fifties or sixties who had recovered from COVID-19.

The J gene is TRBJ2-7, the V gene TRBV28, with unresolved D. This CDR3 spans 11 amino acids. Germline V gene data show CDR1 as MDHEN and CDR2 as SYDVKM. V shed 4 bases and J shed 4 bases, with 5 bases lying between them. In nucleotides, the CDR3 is TGTGCCAGCAGTTCGAGGTACGAGCAGTACTTC. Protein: CASSSRYEQYF.

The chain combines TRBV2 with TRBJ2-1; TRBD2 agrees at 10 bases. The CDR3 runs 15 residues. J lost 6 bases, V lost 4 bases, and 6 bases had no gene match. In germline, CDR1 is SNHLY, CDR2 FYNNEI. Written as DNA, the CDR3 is TGTGCCAGCAGTGGGTGGCTAGCGGGAGCCAATGAGCAGTTCTTC. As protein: CASSGWLAGANEQFF.

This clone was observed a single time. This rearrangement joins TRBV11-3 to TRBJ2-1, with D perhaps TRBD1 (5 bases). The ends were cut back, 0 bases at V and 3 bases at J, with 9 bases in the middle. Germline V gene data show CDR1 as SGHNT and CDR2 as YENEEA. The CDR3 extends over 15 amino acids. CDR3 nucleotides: TGTGCCAGCAGCTTAGATTTCAGGGACTACAATGAGCAGTTCTTC. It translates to CASSLDFRDYNEQFF.

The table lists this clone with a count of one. CDR3 in amino acids: CASSSTSGRAYEQYF. CDR3 bases: TGCGCCAGCAGCTCGACTAGCGGGAGAGCCTACGAGCAGTACTTC. This chain connects TRBV5-1 to TRBJ2-7; 12 nucleotides line up with TRBD2. The CDR3 sequence is 15 residues long. Unmatched junction bases numbered 3, after V lost 3 bases and J lost 2 bases. Germline assignment: CDR1 SGHRS and CDR2 YFSETQ.

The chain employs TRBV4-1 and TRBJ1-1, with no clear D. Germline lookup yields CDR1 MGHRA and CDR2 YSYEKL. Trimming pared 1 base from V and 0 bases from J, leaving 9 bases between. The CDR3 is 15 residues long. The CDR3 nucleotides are TGCGCCAGCAGCCAAGTTGGCCAGATGAACACTGAAGCTTTCTTT. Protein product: CASSQVGQMNTEAFF.

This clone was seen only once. CDR3: CASERMDRGKGYTF. In nucleotides, the CDR3 is TGTGCCAGCGAGAGAATGGACAGGGGCAAAGGCTACACCTTC. The V call is TRBV6-5, the J call TRBJ1-2; 9 nucleotides align to TRBD1. Trimming at V came to 8 bases and at J to 8 bases, leaving 12 bases not matched to a gene. The germline CDR1 and CDR2 sequences are MNHEY and SVGAGI. This CDR3 has 14 residues.

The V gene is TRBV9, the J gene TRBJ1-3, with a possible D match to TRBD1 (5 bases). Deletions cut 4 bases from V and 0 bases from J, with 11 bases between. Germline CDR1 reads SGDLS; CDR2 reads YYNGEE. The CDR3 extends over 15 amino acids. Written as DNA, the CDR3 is TGTGCCAGCAGCATAGACAGCTACTCTGGAAACACCATATATTTT. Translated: CASSIDSYSGNTIYF.

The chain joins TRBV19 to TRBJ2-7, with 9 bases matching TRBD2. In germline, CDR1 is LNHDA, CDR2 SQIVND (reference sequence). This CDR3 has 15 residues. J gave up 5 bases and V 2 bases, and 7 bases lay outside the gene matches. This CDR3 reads CASSIYSGSTDEQYF. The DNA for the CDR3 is TGTGCCAGTAGTATATATAGCGGGAGTACCGACGAGCAGTACTTC.

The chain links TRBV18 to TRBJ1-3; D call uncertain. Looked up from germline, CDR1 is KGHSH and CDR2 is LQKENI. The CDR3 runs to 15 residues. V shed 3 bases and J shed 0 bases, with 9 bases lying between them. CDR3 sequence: CASSPAKSSGNTIYF. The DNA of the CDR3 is TGTGCCAGCTCACCTGCGAAATCCTCTGGAAACACCATATATTTT.